A single sample gave rise to the 26 T cell receptor beta chains below, sequenced in a study of follicular helper T cells after annual influenza vaccination. TCRdb's table, derived via immunoSEQ multiplex PCR, lists solely in-frame clones and lacks some. The table lists approximately 11,000 clones, about four fifths of them singletons. The time point: 2014-2015 season, pre-vaccination. The sequenced sample was CXCR5- memory CD4+ T cells sorted from blood, obtained on the day of influenza vaccination. The receptors originated from an adult who received the influenza vaccine.

The chain is built from TRBV7-8 and TRBJ1-5; no reliable D call. V lost 5 bases to trimming and J lost 0 bases, with 17 bases between them. CDR3 size: 17 residues. CDR1 is SGHVS and CDR2 is FQNEAQ in the germline V gene. The CDR3 sequence is CASSPNIPDDSNQPQHF. CDR3 DNA: TGTGCCAGCAGCCCGAATATTCCGGACGATAGCAATCAGCCCCAGCATTTT. Complete variable domain (other parts from reference TRBV7-8 and TRBJ1-5): GAGVSQSPRYKVAKRGQDVALRCDPISGHVSLFWYQQALGQGPEFLTYFQNEAQLDKSGLPSDRFFAERPEGSVSTLKIQRTQQEDSAVYLCASSPNIPDDSNQPQHFGDGTRLSIL.

The chain employs TRBV28 and TRBJ2-1, with 7 bases fitting TRBD1. CDR1 and CDR2 (germline): MDHEN, SYDVKM. The CDR3 loop spans 13 amino acids. The V gene end was trimmed by 2 bases and the J gene end by 8 bases; junction bases not matched to a gene: 3. As DNA, the CDR3 is TGTGCCAGCAGTTTAACAGGGGTTCATGAGCAGTTCTTC. It translates to CASSLTGVHEQFF.

The chain joins TRBV27 to TRBJ2-7; tentative D call: TRBD1 (6 bases). The CDR3 covers 14 residues. The germline V gene has CDR1 MNHEY and CDR2 SMNVEV (reference sequence). V shed 4 bases and J shed 3 bases, with 13 bases lying between them. The CDR3, as DNA: TGTGCCAGCAGTTCAAGGGCAGGGGTCTACGAGCAGTACTTC. Residues: CASSSRAGVYEQYF.

This sequence joins TRBV2 and TRBJ1-1; 9 bases align to TRBD1. The J segment lost 5 bases and the V segment lost 4 bases, leaving 5 bases of the junction unmatched. CDR3 length: 14 amino acids. Germline-derived CDR1 and CDR2 are SNHLY and FYNNEI. CDR3: CASSVDRGLTEAFF. Here the CDR3 DNA reads TGTGCCAGCAGTGTGGACAGGGGTTTGACTGAAGCTTTCTTT. The full variable domain, in which reference TRBV2 and TRBJ1-1 provide the parts outside the CDR3, is EPEVTQTPSHQVTQMGQEVILRCVPISNHLYFYWYRQILGQKVEFLVSFYNNEISEKSEIFDDQFSVERPDGSNFTLKIRSTKLEDSAMYFCASSVDRGLTEAFFGQGTRLTVV.

This clone was observed a few times. In DNA form, the CDR3 reads TGCGCCAGCAGCTTGGACGGGGACTATGGCTACACCTTC. Translation gives CASSLDGDYGYTF. The chain recombines TRBV5-1 with TRBJ1-2; no clear D gene. The CDR3 length is 13 residues. With 0 bases removed from V and 3 bases from J, the gap between germline ends came to 6 bases. CDR1 is SGHRS, CDR2 YFSETQ, per germline.

The rearrangement joins TRBV29-1 to TRBJ2-1, with D possibly being TRBD2 (7 bases). V lost 5 bases and J 9 bases, leaving 32 bases between the germline ends. The CDR3 is 18 amino acids. The germline CDR1 and CDR2 sequences are SQVTM and ANQGSEA. CDR3 sequence: CSVHKWVGAAYWEGEQFF. DNA for the CDR3: TGCAGCGTTCATAAGTGGGTGGGGGCGGCCTATTGGGAGGGTGAGCAGTTCTTC.

The chain combines TRBV28 with TRBJ1-5, with D perhaps matching TRBD1 (5 bases). The CDR3 is made up of 13 amino acids. Trimming pared 6 bases from V and 6 bases from J, leaving 12 bases between. Germline V CDR1 and CDR2: MDHEN, SYDVKM. CDR3 sequence: CASRGVGSQPQHF. CDR3 coding DNA: TGTGCCAGCAGGGGGGTCGGCAGTCAGCCCCAGCATTTT.

This chain links TRBV5-1 with TRBJ1-5; D gene ambiguous. Germline V CDR1 and CDR2: SGHRS, YFSETQ. Deletions cut 4 bases from V and 2 bases from J, with 10 bases between. CDR3 length equals 14 residues. The CDR3 protein is CASSPLGGNQPQHF. The DNA for the CDR3 is TGCGCCAGCAGCCCCCTCGGGGGCAATCAGCCCCAGCATTTT.

The gene calls are TRBV19 and TRBJ1-1, with TRBD1 identical over 7 bases. V gave up 0 bases and J gave up 7 bases; unmatched junction bases: 5. Per germline, CDR1 LNHDA and CDR2 SQIVND (reference sequence). The CDR3 covers 14 residues. The CDR3 protein is CASSIDWQGVEAFF. CDR3 coding DNA: TGTGCCAGTAGTATAGATTGGCAGGGGGTTGAAGCTTTCTTT.

In nucleotides, the CDR3 is TGCGCCAGCAGCCAAGATGGAGCGGGCAATCAGCCCCAGCATTTT. This encodes CASSQDGAGNQPQHF. This rearrangement joins TRBV4-3 to TRBJ1-5; D gene unclear. V dropped 0 bases and J dropped 2 bases, with 8 bases sitting between them. This CDR3 contains 15 residues. In germline, CDR1 is LGHNA, CDR2 YSLEER.

The genes are TRBV6-6 and TRBJ2-2; D may correspond to TRBD1 or TRBD2 (5 bases each). This CDR3 spans 16 amino acids. The V gene's germline CDR1 is MNHNY and CDR2 SVGAGI (reference sequence). Trimming removed 7 bases from V and 7 bases from J, with 22 bases in between. The CDR3 DNA is TGTGCCAGCAACCAGAGACAGCCCCTCCGGGGCGGGGAGCTGTTTTTT. As protein: CASNQRQPLRGGELFF.

The CDR3: CASSTGGSNEQYF. The CDR3 nucleotides read TGTGCCAGCAGTACAGGGGGCTCTAACGAGCAGTACTTC. The V and J genes are TRBV28 and TRBJ2-7, with 9 bases aligning to TRBD1. The J segment lost 5 bases and the V segment lost 5 bases, leaving 4 bases of the junction unmatched. CDR3 length: 13 amino acids. CDR1 and CDR2 from the germline V gene are MDHEN and SYDVKM.

The genes are TRBV5-4 and TRBJ2-5; TRBD1 matches 8 bases. The V gene's germline CDR1 is SGHNT and CDR2 YYREEE (reference sequence). The CDR3 is made up of 14 amino acids. V lost 0 bases and J lost 4; bases outside the gene matches: 2. In DNA, the CDR3 is TGTGCCAGCAGCTTGGCCACAGGGGGAGAGACCCAGTACTTC. This translates into CASSLATGGETQYF.

The CDR3 bases are TGTGCCAGCAGCTTAGGCAGGGCTGGAAACACCATATATTTT. It encodes CASSLGRAGNTIYF. This sequence joins TRBV11-2 and TRBJ1-3, with D possibly matching TRBD1 (5 bases). The CDR3 loop spans 14 amino acids. Looked up from germline, CDR1 is SGHAT and CDR2 is FQNNGV. The V and J ends lost 1 base and 2 bases respectively, with 6 bases between them.

The V gene is TRBV6-5, the J gene TRBJ2-1; D may be TRBD1 (5 bases). The CDR3 totals 16 residues. Trimming removed 0 bases from V and 3 bases from J, with 12 bases in between. The germline gives CDR1 MNHEY, CDR2 SVGAGI. The CDR3 is CASSYSARQSYNEQFF. In nucleotides, the CDR3 is TGTGCCAGCAGTTACTCAGCGAGACAGAGCTACAATGAGCAGTTCTTC.

In regard to this clone: One end of the junction varies from germline; a read error may be responsible. The chain uses TRBV28 and TRBJ2-7; 7 positions agree with TRBD2. CDR1 and CDR2 (germline): MDHEN, SYDVKM. The CDR3 is made up of 15 amino acids. The CDR3 DNA reads as TGTGCCAGCAGTTCTTGGGGGAGGGGCTCCTTCGAGCAGTACTTC. Translated, it gives CASSSWGRGSFEQYF.

The chain uses TRBV27 and TRBJ2-7, with D perhaps matching TRBD1 or TRBD2 (5 bases each). The V and J ends lost 5 bases and 6 bases respectively, with 14 bases between them. The CDR3 runs to 13 residues. The germline V gene has CDR1 MNHEY and CDR2 SMNVEV (reference sequence). The CDR3 bases are TGTGCCAGCAGTCCACAGTCGGGGACCGAGCAGTACTTC. This codes for CASSPQSGTEQYF.

The J gene is TRBJ2-1, the V gene TRBV21-1; TRBD1, the table's D call, lacks a check against the DNA. TRBV21-1 constitutes a pseudogene. The CDR3 loop spans 15 amino acids. CDR3: CASSKEGTGGGEQFF. In nucleotides, the CDR3 is TGTGCCAGCAGCAAGGAAGGGACAGGGGGCGGTGAGCAGTTCTTC.

This clone was picked up one time. The V call is TRBV6-5, the J call TRBJ2-1; 11 bases are shared with TRBD2. The junction had 7 bases not matched to a gene; V was cut back by 6 bases and J by 6 bases. Germline lookup yields CDR1 MNHEY and CDR2 SVGAGI. CDR3 length equals 15 residues. The CDR3 reads CASRALAGGRNEQFF. In nucleotides, the CDR3 is TGTGCCAGCAGGGCGCTAGCGGGAGGACGCAATGAGCAGTTCTTC.

This clone appeared a few times. The chain has TRBV11-2 and TRBJ2-3; TRBD1 might be the D (6 bases). Germline V gene sequence: CDR1 SGHAT, CDR2 FQNNGV. This CDR3 is built from 13 residues. The V and J ends lost 5 bases and 4 bases respectively, with 10 bases between them. In DNA, the CDR3 is TGTGCCAGCAGCCCGGACAGATCAGATACGCAGTATTTT. Protein: CASSPDRSDTQYF.

This clone was counted once. The chain joins TRBV7-8 to TRBJ1-4; unclear D gene. V lost 5 bases and J 2 bases, leaving 9 bases between the germline ends. This CDR3 comprises 14 residues. Germline values: CDR1 SGHVS, CDR2 FQNEAQ. The CDR3 nucleotides are TGTGCCAGCAGCGCTAGATCTACTAATGAAAAACTGTTTTTT. Translated: CASSARSTNEKLFF.

V usage is TRBV14 and J usage is TRBJ1-1; TRBD1 is a possible D gene (6 bases). The CDR3 extends over 16 amino acids. Germline CDR1 is SGHDN and CDR2 is FVKESK. Deletions cut 1 base from V and 1 base from J, with 13 bases between. The CDR3 loop is CASSQVIGGRNTEAFF. CDR3 coding DNA: TGTGCCAGCAGCCAAGTGATCGGGGGGCGGAACACTGAAGCTTTCTTT.

The chain couples TRBV6-5 to TRBJ1-5; D remains ambiguous. The germline V gene has CDR1 MNHEY and CDR2 SVGAGI. V was trimmed by 6 bases and J by 5 bases, leaving 11 bases between them. This CDR3 has 13 amino acids. The chain's CDR3 is CASSRTADQPQHF. The DNA of the CDR3 is TGTGCCAGCAGCCGGACGGCGGATCAGCCCCAGCATTTT.

The CDR3 nucleotides are TGTGCCAGCAGCCTACTAGCGGGAGTCTTTAATGAGCAGTTCTTC. Its protein product is CASSLLAGVFNEQFF. The genes are TRBV27 and TRBJ2-1; 11 bases map to TRBD2. CDR3 length equals 15 residues. Trimming cost V 6 bases and J 7 bases; bases outside gene matches: 8. Germline CDR1 and CDR2: MNHEY and SMNVEV (reference sequence).

The chain employs TRBV28 and TRBJ2-1; 10 positions agree with TRBD2. Germline V CDR1 and CDR2: MDHEN, SYDVKM. The CDR3 has 15 amino acids. Germline trimming cut 8 bases from V and 10 bases from J; bases unmatched to any gene: 14. The CDR3 here is CASQLGTSANREQFF. CDR3 DNA sequence: TGTGCCAGCCAGTTGGGGACTAGCGCCAACCGGGAGCAGTTCTTC.

The V and J genes are TRBV28 and TRBJ2-2; a possible D gene is TRBD2 (5 bases). The CDR3 is made up of 15 amino acids. Per germline, CDR1 MDHEN and CDR2 SYDVKM. Trimming took 5 bases from V and 3 from J, leaving 13 bases between them. The CDR3 sequence: CASSPPTTYTGELFF. CDR3 coding DNA: TGTGCCAGCAGTCCCCCGACTACTTACACCGGGGAGCTGTTTTTT.